A selection of T cell receptor beta chains follows, all from one sample in a study of T cell repertoires in cytomegalovirus infection. Their target antigens are unknown. TCRdb processed the reads anew with MiXCR; each CDR3 protein has one entry. Of roughly 700,000 distinct CDR3 sequences detected, around 31% appear once; the ten largest clones hold 15% to 20%. This sample comprised cultured PBMCs, obtained from culture after CMV antigen stimulation. These receptors originate from a human donor in good health (CMV status not recorded). Some clones in this sample may be carry-over from other donors' samples. Both conserved end residues are part of each CDR3. D genes are given only for firm matches. Size tells how often a clone was seen (once, few, many) or the class of an expanded clone, and some rows leave it out.

D | size | J | V | CDR3 | DNA
NA | NA | TRBJ2-3 | TRBV12-3/TRBV12-4 | CASSLTDAGSTDTQYF | TGTGCCAGCAGTTTAACCGACGCAGGATCCACAGATACGCAGTATTTT
NA | NA | TRBJ1-2 | TRBV7-8 | CASSTQAALYGYTF | TGTGCCAGCAGCACACAGGCGGCCCTCTATGGCTACACCTTC
NA | NA | TRBJ2-7 | TRBV6-2/TRBV6-3 | CASQRTNYEQYF | TGTGCCAGCCAACGGACGAACTACGAGCAGTACTTC
TRBD1 | NA | TRBJ2-7 | TRBV19 | CASTAGQDPSYEQYF | TGTGCCAGTACCGCGGGACAGGACCCCTCCTACGAGCAGTACTTC
TRBD1 | NA | TRBJ1-4 | TRBV25-1 | CASSEYWDTGEATNEKLFF | TGTGCCAGCAGTGAATATTGGGATACAGGGGAAGCGACTAATGAAAAACTGTTTTTT
NA | NA | TRBJ1-5 | TRBV19 | CASSNGFSYNQPQHF | TGTGCCAGTAGTAACGGGTTCAGTTACAATCAGCCCCAGCATTTT
TRBD2 | NA | TRBJ2-1 | TRBV20-1 | CSADTSGSVNEQFF | TGCAGTGCGGATACTAGCGGGAGTGTGAATGAGCAGTTCTTC
NA | NA | TRBJ1-1 | TRBV3-1 | CASRFRGADTEAFF | TGTGCCAGCAGATTCAGGGGTGCGGACACTGAAGCTTTCTTT
NA | NA | TRBJ1-1 | TRBV3-1 | CASSQDWGNTEAFF | TGTGCCAGCAGCCAAGATTGGGGGAACACTGAAGCTTTCTTT
TRBD1 | NA | TRBJ1-6 | TRBV7-8 | CASSPQGALSNSPLHF | TGTGCCAGCAGCCCACAGGGGGCTTTAAGTAATTCACCCCTCCACTTT
TRBD2 | NA | TRBJ2-5 | TRBV5-1 | CASSLAGGSHQETQYF | TGCGCCAGCAGCCTAGCGGGAGGGTCCCACCAAGAGACCCAGTACTTC
NA | many | TRBJ1-1 | TRBV19 | CASSNRDGPNTEAFF | TGTGCCAGTAGTAACCGGGACGGACCAAACACTGAAGCTTTCTTT
TRBD1 | few | TRBJ2-7 | TRBV6-6 | CASSYKRTGDGQYF | TGTGCCAGCAGTTACAAAAGGACAGGGGACGGGCAGTACTTC
TRBD1 | NA | TRBJ2-1 | TRBV6-2/TRBV6-3 | CASRRQGTDEQFF | TGTGCCAGCAGGAGACAGGGAACCGATGAGCAGTTCTTC
NA | once | TRBJ1-3 | TRBV4-2 | CASSQPPWGRGNTIYF | TGTGCCAGCAGCCAACCCCCCTGGGGCCGGGGAAACACCATATATTTT
TRBD2 | many | TRBJ2-1 | TRBV7-8 | CASSLVVGLAGGSSYNEQFF | TGTGCCAGCAGCTTAGTGGTCGGACTAGCGGGGGGAAGCTCCTACAATGAGCAGTTCTTC
NA | NA | TRBJ2-1 | TRBV5-4 | CASSFITGNEQFF | TGTGCCAGCAGCTTTATCACAGGCAATGAGCAGTTCTTC
TRBD2 | few | TRBJ2-1 | TRBV4-3 | CASSPSLAGIYNEQFF | TGCGCCAGCAGCCCCTCACTAGCGGGTATTTACAATGAGCAGTTCTTC
NA | few | TRBJ2-1 | TRBV13 | CASSLGRGGHNEQFF | TGTGCCAGCAGCTTAGGCCGGGGTGGACACAATGAGCAGTTCTTC
TRBD1 | NA | TRBJ2-2 | TRBV7-8 | CASSFRQGATGELFF | TGTGCCAGCAGCTTTAGACAGGGGGCCACCGGGGAGCTGTTTTTT
NA | few | TRBJ1-2 | TRBV4-1 | CASSSLGRDGYTF | TGCGCCAGCAGCTCCCTGGGAAGGGATGGCTACACCTTC
NA | few | TRBJ2-1 | TRBV7-9 | CASQPGNNEQFF | TGTGCCTCTCAGCCCGGGAACAATGAGCAGTTCTTC
TRBD1 | NA | TRBJ2-3 | TRBV12-3/TRBV12-4 | CASSLPRQGRSDTQYF | TGTGCCAGCAGTCTCCCCAGACAGGGTCGGTCAGATACGCAGTATTTT
TRBD1 | few | TRBJ2-5 | TRBV6-6 | CASIPLWWDREGLRETQYF | TGTGCCAGCATCCCTCTCTGGTGGGACAGGGAGGGATTGCGGGAGACCCAGTACTTC
TRBD2 | NA | TRBJ2-5 | TRBV7-2 | CASSLGVGGRALETQYF | TGTGCCAGCAGCTTGGGGGTGGGCGGGAGGGCCCTTGAGACCCAGTACTTC
TRBD1 | NA | TRBJ2-7 | TRBV27 | CATGQGRYEQYF | TGTGCTACCGGACAGGGCCGATACGAGCAGTACTTC
NA | many | TRBJ2-5 | TRBV7-9 | CASSTGSETQYF | TGTGCCAGCAGCACAGGGTCGGAGACCCAGTACTTC
NA | once | TRBJ2-7 | TRBV15 | CATSRDLPSSYEQYF | TGTGCCACCAGCAGAGATCTCCCGAGCTCCTACGAGCAGTACTTC
TRBD1 | NA | TRBJ2-1 | TRBV7-9 | CASSFTGEHNEQFF | TGTGCCAGCAGCTTCACAGGGGAACACAATGAGCAGTTCTTC
TRBD1 | NA | TRBJ1-2 | TRBV19 | CASTDLTGPYGYTF | TGTGCCAGTACCGACTTGACAGGGCCCTATGGCTACACCTTC
NA | many | TRBJ2-7 | TRBV7-2 | CASSPGGYEQYF | TGTGCCAGCAGCCCAGGGGGGTACGAGCAGTACTTC
NA | NA | TRBJ2-6 | TRBV6-1 | CASATLAAGANVLTF | TGTGCCAGCGCCACTTTAGCGGCTGGGGCCAACGTCCTGACTTTC
NA | NA | TRBJ2-1 | TRBV7-8 | CASSATPFDEQFF | TGTGCCAGCAGCGCTACACCCTTTGATGAGCAGTTCTTC
TRBD2 | many | TRBJ2-3 | TRBV7-2 | CASRTQAGSTDTQYF | TGTGCCAGCAGGACACAAGCGGGGAGCACAGATACGCAGTATTTT
TRBD2 | NA | TRBJ2-1 | TRBV20-1 | CSAGREGEQFF | TGCAGTGCTGGGCGGGAGGGTGAGCAGTTCTTC
TRBD1 | NA | TRBJ2-3 | TRBV24-1 | CATSSGQAITDTQYF | TGTGCCACCAGCTCAGGACAGGCCATCACAGATACGCAGTATTTT
NA | few | TRBJ2-1 | TRBV7-2 | CASSFILGWQNEQFF | TGTGCCAGCAGCTTCATTCTGGGGTGGCAGAATGAGCAGTTCTTC
NA | NA | TRBJ1-2 | TRBV7-6 | CASSPITEHGYTF | TGTGCCAGCAGCCCCATAACGGAGCATGGCTACACCTTC
TRBD2 | few | TRBJ2-4 | TRBV7-6 | CASSPGTSGRGIQYF | TGTGCCAGCAGCCCAGGGACTAGCGGGAGGGGCATTCAGTACTTC
NA | few | TRBJ1-3 | TRBV20-1 | CSALSTGIGNTIYF | TGCAGTGCCCTCTCAACAGGGATTGGAAACACCATATATTTT
NA | NA | TRBJ1-2 | TRBV28 | CASSLERGTNYGYTF | TGTGCCAGCAGCCTGGAAAGGGGCACCAACTATGGCTACACCTTC
NA | once | TRBJ2-5 | TRBV20-1 | CSARDPMGRQETQYF | TGCAGTGCTAGAGATCCAATGGGCAGGCAAGAGACCCAGTACTTC